The entry below describes one TCR beta chain. Looked up from germline, CDR1 is LGHDT and CDR2 is YNNKEL (reference sequence). V dropped 4 bases and J dropped 2 bases, with 18 bases sitting between them. The CDR3 contains 16 residues. This sample was included in a study of blood T cell repertoires in COVID-19. At the level of the study: Sources were T cells, B-cell-depleted T cells, or PBMCs; the material itself was cDNA or gDNA.

Original data processing: Amplifying reference gene primers gave estimates of nucleated cell counts. The protocol was immunoSEQ multiplex PCR, while the TCRdb copy is restricted to in-frame clones and leaves out a portion. V and J calls and clone size follow that table, whereas D and trimming were derived from the DNA. The sample has around 180,000 clones; around 80% are singletons. Sequencing was done on a sample of peripheral blood. This TCR was sampled from a human donor in a cohort sampled during active COVID-19. J is TRBJ2-7 and V is TRBV3-1 (or the pseudogene TRBV3-2); D may be TRBD2 (6 bases). The CDR3 coding sequence is TGTGCCAGCAGCCCGATAGATAGCGGTATAGCCTACGAGCAGTACTTC. The encoded protein is CASSPIDSGIAYEQYF.